The TCR beta chain described here comes from a study of CD4 and CD8 cells across lung adenocarcinoma regions. There are 15 residues in the CDR3. Per the germline V gene, CDR1 is MNHEY and CDR2 is SVGAGI. Turning to this clonotype: Mismatch with germline at one junction end may stem from a read error.

TCRdb reanalysed the PCR reads using MiXCR and keeps one entry per CDR3 protein. The table includes over 15,000 distinct CDR3 sequences, around 50% detected once. Donors had localized lung adenocarcinoma, a non-small cell lung cancer. This TCR was sampled from a male donor with lung adenocarcinoma. The CD4 and CD8 labels of this study may be unreliable. The material sequenced was CD8+ T cells from the margin of a lung tumor. This chain uses TRBV6-5 with TRBJ2-5; TRBD1 might be the D (7 bases). The CDR3 nucleotides read TGTGGCAGGGGTTACGGGGGCAGGGGGTCCGAGACCCAGTACTTT. This encodes CGRGYGGRGSETQYF.